This T cell receptor beta chain stems from a study of blood T cell repertoires in COVID-19. Study overall: Sites across the United States, Italy and Spain contributed samples from acute and convalescent COVID-19. T cells, B-cell-depleted T cells, or PBMCs supplied cDNA or gDNA.

Between the trimmed V and J ends, which lost 0 bases and 8 bases, there was a span of 8 bases. This CDR3 region has 13 residues. Looked up from germline, CDR1 is LNHNV and CDR2 is YYDKDF (reference sequence). Measured with immunoSEQ multiplex PCR; TCRdb has only the in-frame clones, and not every one. The sample shows about 380,000 clones, 85% of them seen only once. This receptor was taken from a woman aged 18-30 years with acute or convalescent COVID-19. The sequencing input was peripheral blood. The chain links TRBV15 to TRBJ2-1; D may be TRBD2 (5 bases). This CDR3 is CATSRDEGDEQFF. The CDR3 bases are TGTGCCACCAGCAGAGATGAGGGCGATGAGCAGTTCTTC.